This T cell receptor (beta chain) came from a study of T cell responses to AZD1222 COVID-19 vaccine. Trimming shortened V by 1 base and J by 8 bases, and 9 bases separated the two germline ends. CDR1 SEHNR and CDR2 FQNEAQ come from the germline V gene (reference sequence). The CDR3 loop spans 13 amino acids. TCRdb keeps only in-frame clones here, not all; method: immunoSEQ multiplex PCR. The sample yields some 80,000 clones, 86% seen once. Whole-study findings and limits: Clonal diversity may have been underestimated, and the donors were mostly white British, with more females than males.

A remark on this clone: Antigen unknown.

The sequenced sample was peripheral blood, obtained on day 0 of AZD1222 vaccination. The sequence came from an adult in good health. The V gene is TRBV7-9, the J gene TRBJ1-5, with D unresolved. The CDR3 bases are TGTGCCAGCAGCTTAGGAGGGTTAGAGCCCCAGCATTTT. Amino acid sequence: CASSLGGLEPQHF.